This note documents a single T cell receptor beta chain sequence. As yet, its antigen is unknown. The data are from a study of Tregs in tolerant kidney transplant recipients. Study-wide results and caveats: Nucleotide sequences could not be compared across some patients' samples due to primer changes.

V was trimmed by 10 bases and J by 3 bases, leaving 18 bases between them. The CDR3 covers 14 residues. In germline, CDR1 is MNHNS, CDR2 SASEGT. Clones were read by immunoSEQ multiplex PCR, and TCRdb kept only the in-frame ones, dropping some. This sample has around 64,000 clones, with around 87% found just once. Related graft donors supplied nonmyeloablative bone marrow transplants, and mixed chimerism was transient. The sequencing here drew on CD4+ T cells from blood (PBMCs), taken 6 months after the transplant. The receptor was isolated from a human patient who received a combined kidney and bone marrow transplant. Part of the T cell pool may stem from the graft donor. The V call is TRBV6-1, the J call TRBJ1-1; D might be TRBD1 (6 bases). This CDR3 reads CAIDRFYFDTEAFF. CDR3 coding DNA: TGTGCCATCGACAGGTTCTACTTTGACACTGAAGCTTTCTTT.